This TCR beta chain was found in a study of molecular identifiers for immune sequencing clone quantification. About the research overall: Five aliquots were made in replicates from the RNA of roughly 21,000 or 96,000 naive CD8 cells, and four were sequenced. General study findings and limits: Clonotypes surpassing 20 RNA copies contained over 98% of effector molecules, versus under 1% in naive cells.

The CDR3 contains 16 residues. Per the germline V gene, CDR1 is SGHVS and CDR2 is FQNEAQ. After removal of 4 bases from V and 5 bases from J, the junction contained 8 bases not matched to a gene. As previously described, bulk TCR libraries were made using listed TCR primers. TCRdb ran MiXCR on the PCR reads and lists one entry per CDR3 protein. The sample records about 640,000 distinct CDR3 sequences, 20% being singletons. This clonotype was picked up many times. The antigen is not known. As CD8+CD4-CCR7+CD45RA+ cells, naive CD8 T cells were sorted. Sequenced material: naive CD8+ T cells from blood, with Jurkat cell RNA spiked in. Subset reported: FACS-sorted CD8+CD4-CCR7+CD45RA+ naive T cells. This chain connects TRBV7-8 to TRBJ2-5, with 12 bases that match TRBD2. The TCR originated in a human donor in good health. Some libraries in this study had Jurkat cell RNA spiked in. The CDR3 coding sequence is TGTGCCAGCAGCTCTAGCGGGGGGGCCCCTCCTGAGACCCAGTACTTC. Translated, it gives CASSSSGGAPPETQYF.